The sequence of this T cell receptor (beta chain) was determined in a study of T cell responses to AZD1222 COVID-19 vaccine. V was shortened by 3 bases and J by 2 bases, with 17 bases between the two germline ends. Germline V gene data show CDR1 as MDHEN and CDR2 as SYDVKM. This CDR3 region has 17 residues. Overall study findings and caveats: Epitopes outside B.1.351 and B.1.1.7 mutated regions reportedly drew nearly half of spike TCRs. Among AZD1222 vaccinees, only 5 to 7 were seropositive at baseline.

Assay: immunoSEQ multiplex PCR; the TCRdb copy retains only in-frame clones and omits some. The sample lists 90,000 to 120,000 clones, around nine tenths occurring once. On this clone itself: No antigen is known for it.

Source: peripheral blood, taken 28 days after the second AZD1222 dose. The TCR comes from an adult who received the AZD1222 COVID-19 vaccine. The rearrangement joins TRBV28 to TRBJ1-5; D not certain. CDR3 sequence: CASSFMPRGLGNQPQHF. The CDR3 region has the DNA TGTGCCAGCAGTTTCATGCCGCGGGGTTTGGGCAATCAGCCCCAGCATTTT.